This T cell receptor (beta chain) was sequenced during a study of T cell repertoires in cytomegalovirus infection. Across the study: The public TCR beta signatures pointed to both CMV infection and matching HLA type.

TCRdb reprocessed the reads with MiXCR, giving one entry per CDR3 protein. The sample lists 160,000 or so distinct CDR3 sequences, approximately 21% occurring once. Study results and limitations: CMV carriers having the relevant HLA were flagged by cumulative public TCR beta family frequency. HLA-C-restricted CMV clonotypes gave the most frequent clonotype in two of eight donors.

This clonotype has only a few counts. Its antigen is undetermined. From germline, CDR1 is SGHVS and CDR2 FNYEAQ. The CDR3 runs to 15 residues. Trimming removed 4 bases at V and 4 bases at J, with 16 bases between. The chain uses TRBV7-6 and TRBJ1-1; D remains ambiguous. The clonotype originates from a human donor in good health (CMV status not recorded). Some clones in this sample may be carry-over from other donors' samples. The material sequenced was CD8+ T cells from cultured PBMCs, taken from culture after CMV antigen stimulation. CDR3 in amino acids: CASSSSRTLSTEAFF. The CDR3 nucleotides read TGTGCCAGCAGCTCCTCTCGGACCTTAAGCACTGAAGCTTTCTTT.